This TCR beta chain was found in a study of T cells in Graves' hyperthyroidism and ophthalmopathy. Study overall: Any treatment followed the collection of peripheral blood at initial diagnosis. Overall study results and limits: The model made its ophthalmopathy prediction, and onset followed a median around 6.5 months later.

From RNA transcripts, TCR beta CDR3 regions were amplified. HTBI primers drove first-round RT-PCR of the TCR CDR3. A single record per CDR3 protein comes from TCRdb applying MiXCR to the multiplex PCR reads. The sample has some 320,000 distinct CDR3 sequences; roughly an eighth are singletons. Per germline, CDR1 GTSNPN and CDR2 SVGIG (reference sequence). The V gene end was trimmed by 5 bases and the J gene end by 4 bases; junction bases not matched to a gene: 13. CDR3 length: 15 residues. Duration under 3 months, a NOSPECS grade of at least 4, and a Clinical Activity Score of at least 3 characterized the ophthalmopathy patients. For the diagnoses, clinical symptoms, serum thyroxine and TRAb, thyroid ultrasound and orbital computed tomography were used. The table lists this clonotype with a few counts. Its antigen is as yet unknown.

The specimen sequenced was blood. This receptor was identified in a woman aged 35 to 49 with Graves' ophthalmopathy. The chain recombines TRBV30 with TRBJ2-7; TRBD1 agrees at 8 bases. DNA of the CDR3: TGTGCCTGGTGCAGACCCGGGACAGGAGTATACGAGCAGTACTTC. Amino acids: CAWCRPGTGVYEQYF.